These 25 T cell receptor beta chains came from one sample sequenced in a study of cytomegalovirus exposure and HLA in healthy donors. The primer mix had 60 Vbeta and 13 Jbeta primers. This table comes from immunoSEQ multiplex PCR, and its TCRdb copy is limited to in-frame clones, with some not included. The sample contains about 42,000 clones, around half of which appear only once. The sequenced sample was PBMCs. The receptors derive from a human donor in good health.

The J gene is TRBJ2-5, the V gene TRBV27, with 12 positions matching TRBD2. Germline V gene lookup returns CDR1 MNHEY and CDR2 SMNVEV (reference sequence). The CDR3 is 18 residues long. V gave up 5 bases and J gave up 2 bases; unmatched junction bases: 12. The CDR3 sequence: CASSPSSGGALPQETQYF. The DNA for the CDR3 is TGTGCCAGCAGTCCGTCTAGCGGGGGGGCCCTTCCACAAGAGACCCAGTACTTC.

The V gene is TRBV29-1, the J gene TRBJ2-5, with 9 positions matching TRBD1. CDR3 length equals 14 residues. V dropped 7 bases and J dropped 0; count of bases not matched to a gene: 6. CDR1 and CDR2 (germline): SQVTM, ANQGSEA. CDR3 in amino acids: CSGRDRAHQETQYF. CDR3 DNA: TGCAGCGGGAGGGACAGGGCTCACCAAGAGACCCAGTACTTC.

This clone appeared a few times. The CDR3 spells CASRHPRGPPTKNIQYF. CDR3 coding DNA: TGTGCCAGCCGCCACCCAAGGGGGCCCCCAACCAAAAACATTCAGTACTTC. V gene TRBV19 combines with J gene TRBJ2-4; 7 nucleotides line up with TRBD1. The CDR3 runs to 17 residues. CDR1 and CDR2 from the germline V gene are LNHDA and SQIVND (reference sequence). V shed 9 bases and J 2 bases; nucleotides not matched to a gene: 16.

This sequence joins TRBV9 and TRBJ1-4; D is ambiguous. Germline-derived CDR1 and CDR2 are SGDLS and YYNGEE. V shed 0 bases and J shed 7 bases, with 10 bases lying between them. This CDR3 region has 14 residues. CDR3 DNA sequence: TGTGCCAGCAGCGTAGGCGGAGGGTTTGAAAAACTGTTTTTT. Translating gives CASSVGGGFEKLFF.

J is TRBJ2-5 and V is TRBV4-3, with a weak D call TRBD2 (7 bases). CDR1 LGHNA and CDR2 YSLEER come from the germline V gene. The V gene lost 0 bases and the J gene lost 5 bases, with 13 bases spanning the gap. There are 15 residues in the CDR3. For the CDR3, the DNA is TGCGCCAGCAGCCAAGATAACAGGGAGGGGGAGACCCAGTACTTC. It specifies CASSQDNREGETQYF.

The rearrangement joins TRBV7-6 to TRBJ1-3, with D perhaps TRBD1 (6 bases). Trimming left V 1 base short and J 0 bases short, with 16 bases between. Germline CDR1 is SGHVS and CDR2 is FNYEAQ. This CDR3 is 18 amino acids long. Written as DNA, the CDR3 is TGTGCCAGCAGCTTAGAACTAGGACAGCCTGACTCTGGAAACACCATATATTTT. This encodes CASSLELGQPDSGNTIYF.

This clone was detected only a few times. The chain recombines TRBV7-9 with TRBJ1-3, with 8 bases matching TRBD1. The CDR3 is 15 amino acids. Germline V gene data show CDR1 as SEHNR and CDR2 as FQNEAQ (reference sequence). The V and J ends lost 4 bases and 4 bases, in that order; junction bases with no gene match: 6. The CDR3 region is CASSSLRQGGNTIYF. Here the CDR3 DNA reads TGTGCCAGCAGCTCCCTCCGACAGGGGGGAAACACCATATATTTT.

Turning to this clone: Other DNA sequences within the sample encode an identical CDR3. The chain carries TRBV9 and TRBJ1-5; possible D gene TRBD1, 5 bases. V gave up 3 bases and J gave up 8 bases, with 15 bases separating them. The CDR3 length is 14 residues. CDR1 is SGDLS and CDR2 is YYNGEE in the germline V gene. CDR3 nucleotides: TGTGCCAGCAGCGCCGATAACGCAGGGAAGCCCCAGCATTTT. It is translated as CASSADNAGKPQHF.

The genes are TRBV18 and TRBJ1-5; 8 bases map to TRBD1. CDR1 and CDR2 (germline): KGHSH, LQKENI. Trimming cost V 2 bases and J 1 base; bases outside gene matches: 7. The CDR3 runs to 17 residues. DNA of the CDR3: TGTGCCAGCTCACCAGAACAGGGGGTATGGAGCAATCAGCCCCAGCATTTT. Its protein is CASSPEQGVWSNQPQHF.

V and J are TRBV4-2 and TRBJ2-1, with TRBD1 matching 8 bases. CDR1 is LGHNA and CDR2 is YNFKEQ in the germline V gene. This CDR3 spans 13 amino acids. V was clipped by 4 bases and J by 8 bases; unmatched bases: 4. DNA of the CDR3: TGTGCCAGCAGCCGCCTGACAGGGGATGAGCAGTTCTTC. This sequence encodes CASSRLTGDEQFF.

This clone was detected once. V is TRBV29-1 and J is TRBJ1-3; D not resolved. Trimming cost V 3 bases and J 2 bases, with 5 bases left between them. Germline V gene data show CDR1 as SQVTM and CDR2 as ANQGSEA. The CDR3 is 12 amino acids. DNA for the CDR3: TGCAGCGTTGACACGGCTGGAAACACCATATATTTT. Translation gives CSVDTAGNTIYF.

This clone was seen a few times. The chain carries TRBV4-3 and TRBJ1-2; D not resolved. V was shortened by 0 bases and J by 2 bases, with 16 bases between the two germline ends. The CDR3 has 17 amino acids. CDR1 is LGHNA and CDR2 is YSLEER in the germline V gene. Written as DNA, the CDR3 is TGCGCCAGCAGCCAAGAATCTGTACAATTCTCAAACTATGGCTACACCTTC. Its translation is CASSQESVQFSNYGYTF.

This clone appeared a single time. The V call is TRBV5-1, the J call TRBJ2-5, with D unclear. The CDR3 length is 14 residues. Germline V gives CDR1 SGHRS, CDR2 YFSETQ. Trimming cost V 9 bases and J 5 bases, with 20 bases left between them. CDR3 coding DNA: TGCGCCACCCGCCCGGGTTCTGTTCCGGAGACCCAGTACTTC. This encodes CATRPGSVPETQYF.

CDR3 amino acids: CASELDRFTEAFF. The CDR3 DNA reads as TGTGCCAGCGAACTGGACAGGTTCACTGAAGCTTTCTTT. The J gene is TRBJ1-1, the V gene TRBV4-2; 7 positions agree with TRBD1. The germline V gene has CDR1 LGHNA and CDR2 YNFKEQ. V trimming: 8 bases; J trimming: 4 bases; junction bases outside the gene matches: 7. This CDR3 is built from 13 residues.

A few counts support this clone. The chain employs TRBV19 and TRBJ2-7, with 8 bases aligning to TRBD1. The CDR3 contains 16 residues. Trimming cost V 4 bases and J 2 bases; bases outside gene matches: 10. The germline CDR1 and CDR2 sequences are LNHDA and SQIVND (reference sequence). CDR3 coding DNA: TGTGCCAGTAGTAAGGCCCGTCCACAGGGGGCCTACGAGCAGTACTTC. It codes for CASSKARPQGAYEQYF.

The gene calls are TRBV5-1 and TRBJ1-2; 8 nucleotides line up with TRBD1. Germline trimming cut 7 bases from V and 5 bases from J; bases unmatched to any gene: 4. CDR1 is SGHRS and CDR2 is YFSETQ in the germline V gene. This CDR3 region has 12 residues. CDR3 bases: TGCGCCAGCGGACAGGGAGGGTATGGCTACACCTTC. Translation gives CASGQGGYGYTF.

The rearrangement links TRBV7-9 to TRBJ1-2, with 8 positions matching TRBD1. Germline-derived CDR1 and CDR2 are SEHNR and FQNEAQ (reference sequence). The J segment lost 5 bases and the V segment lost 5 bases, leaving 4 bases of the junction unmatched. CDR3 length: 13 residues. CDR3 in amino acids: CASSPGGGYGYTF. As DNA, the CDR3 is TGTGCCAGCAGCCCAGGGGGCGGTTATGGCTACACCTTC.

A few counts support this clone. The chain has TRBV29-1 and TRBJ1-3, with 9 bases identical to TRBD1. V shed 8 bases, J shed 4 bases, and the junction held 9 bases outside the gene matches. CDR1 is SQVTM, CDR2 ANQGSEA, per germline. CDR3 length: 14 amino acids. CDR3 region: CSSSSGTGGNTIYF. The CDR3 DNA sequence: TGCAGCTCTTCGTCCGGGACAGGGGGAAACACCATATATTTT. Variable domain in full (rest from reference TRBV29-1 and TRBJ1-3): SAVISQKPSRDICQRGTSLTIQCQVDSQVTMMFWYRQQPGQSLTLIATANQGSEATYESGFVIDKFPISRPNLTFSTLTVSNMSPEDSSIYLCSSSSGTGGNTIYFGEGSWLTVV.

This clone was observed a handful of times. Compared with germline, one end of the junction differs, possibly owing to a read error. The gene calls are TRBV28 and TRBJ2-7, with TRBD1 as a possible D gene (6 bases). Germline V gene data show CDR1 as MDHEN and CDR2 as SYDVKM. The CDR3 sequence is 12 residues long. Here the CDR3 DNA reads TGTGCCAGCAGTTTTCGGCAGCAGGGGCAGGACTTC. Amino acid sequence: CASSFRQQGQDF.

This clone was seen only once. The chain couples TRBV7-2 to TRBJ1-3; the match to TRBD1 covers 8 bases. The trim removed 5 bases at V and 0 bases at J, leaving 12 bases unmatched. There are 18 residues in the CDR3. Germline CDR1 is SGHTA and CDR2 is FQGNSA. CDR3 protein: CASSEGQAFFISGNTIYF. The CDR3 DNA is TGTGCCAGCAGCGAGGGACAGGCATTCTTCATCTCTGGAAACACCATATATTTT.

The rearrangement joins TRBV4-3 to TRBJ1-5, with 9 bases fitting TRBD1. The ends lost 2 bases at V and 9 bases at J; junction bases unmatched: 8. In germline, CDR1 is LGHNA, CDR2 YSLEER. The CDR3 runs to 15 residues. This CDR3 reads CASSQYRGLTGPQHF. Written as DNA, the CDR3 is TGCGCCAGCAGCCAATACAGGGGGCTTACTGGGCCCCAGCATTTT.

The V and J genes are TRBV6-6 and TRBJ2-7, with 10 bases lining up with TRBD2. This CDR3 spans 16 amino acids. Germline-derived CDR1 and CDR2 are MNHNY and SVGAGI (reference sequence). With V trimmed by 0 bases and J by 2 bases, 4 bases remained unmatched. The CDR3 DNA sequence: TGTGCCAGCAGTTACTCCCCACTAGCGGGGCCCTACGAGCAGTACTTC. As protein: CASSYSPLAGPYEQYF.

This clone was counted between two and nine times. The chain recombines TRBV6-6 with TRBJ1-1; no reliable D call. V dropped 6 bases and J dropped 1 base, with 12 bases sitting between them. CDR3 length equals 14 residues. CDR1 and CDR2 from the germline V gene are MNHNY and SVGAGI (reference sequence). CDR3 protein: CASSPLQENTEAFF. The CDR3 coding sequence is TGTGCCAGCAGCCCTTTACAAGAGAACACTGAAGCTTTCTTT.

The rearrangement uses TRBV5-1 and TRBJ2-7, with 7 nucleotides matching TRBD2. Trimming at V came to 2 bases and at J to 4 bases, leaving 6 bases not matched to a gene. The CDR3 runs to 14 residues. Looked up from germline, CDR1 is SGHRS and CDR2 is YFSETQ. CDR3: CASSFERAGYEQYF. CDR3 DNA: TGCGCCAGCAGCTTCGAAAGAGCGGGATACGAGCAGTACTTC.

This clone was found a few times. This sequence joins TRBV5-8 and TRBJ2-1, with 10 positions matching TRBD2. The germline CDR1 and CDR2 sequences are SGHTS and YDEGEE. There are 15 residues in the CDR3. Trimming removed 0 bases from V and 6 bases from J; junction bases left unmatched: 3. The CDR3 here is CASSLGSGRANEQFF. DNA of the CDR3: TGTGCCAGCAGCTTGGGGAGCGGGAGGGCCAATGAGCAGTTCTTC.